The 19 T cell receptor beta chains below come from one sample, sequenced in a study of regulatory T cells in long-lasting Graves disease. Time point given: persistent/refractory GD, antithyroid drugs over 5 years with positive TRAb. RNA isolated from PBMCs was used to make the TCR library. In building TCR beta libraries, iRepertoire HTBI primers were used together with Arm-PCR of CDR3 regions. TCRdb used MiXCR to reprocess the multiplex PCR reads, holding one entry per CDR3 protein. This table has a few hundred thousand distinct CDR3 sequences, roughly 25% appearing once. The sample was peripheral blood mononuclear cells (PBMCs), taken when the disease was refractory, from a patient treated with antithyroid drugs. The receptor set was obtained from a woman in her forties with Graves disease.

This clonotype was seen a handful of times. Here the CDR3 DNA reads TGCAGTGCTAGTCCCGGGACTAGTCCCAACGAGCAGTACTTC. Its translation is CSASPGTSPNEQYF. The chain employs TRBV20-1 and TRBJ2-7, with TRBD2 matching 8 bases. The CDR3 is 14 residues long. Per germline, CDR1 DFQATT and CDR2 SNEGSKA (reference sequence). V shed 3 bases and J 5 bases; nucleotides not matched to a gene: 9.

This clonotype was seen only a few times. V is TRBV28 and J is TRBJ2-7; the D gene is possibly TRBD2 (5 bases). The ends were cut back, 6 bases at V and 9 bases at J, with 24 bases in the middle. CDR3 length: 15 amino acids. Looked up from germline, CDR1 is MDHEN and CDR2 is SYDVKM. The CDR3 loop is CASSHSRGSAVGQYF. As DNA, the CDR3 is TGTGCCAGCAGCCATTCTCGGGGATCGGCCGTTGGGCAGTACTTC.

Concerning this clonotype: With only one base between it and a far larger clone, this is likely a read error. The chain recombines TRBV28 with TRBJ2-1; 7 bases are a match to TRBD2. In germline, CDR1 is MDHEN, CDR2 SYDVKM. V shed 3 bases, J shed 13 bases, and the junction held 12 bases outside the gene matches. CDR3 size: 14 residues. CDR3 sequence reads: CASSFPAGEETQFF. CDR3 DNA: TGTGCCAGCAGTTTTCCGGCGGGAGAAGAGACCCAGTTCTTC.

This clonotype was counted between two and nine times. The rearrangement uses TRBV5-6 and TRBJ2-7; 10 bases align to TRBD1. CDR3 length: 15 amino acids. V trimming: 3 bases; J trimming: 6 bases; junction bases outside the gene matches: 9. The germline V gene has CDR1 SGHDT and CDR2 YYEEEE. The CDR3 sequence is CASSWTRQGASEQYF. The CDR3 DNA is TGTGCCAGCAGCTGGACTCGACAGGGGGCTAGCGAGCAGTACTTC. Full variable domain (missing parts from reference TRBV5-6 and TRBJ2-7): DAGVTQSPTHLIKTRGQQVTLRCSPKSGHDTVSWYQQALGQGPQFIFQYYEEEERQRGNFPDRFSGHQFPNYSSELNVNALLLGDSALYLCASSWTRQGASEQYFGPGTRLTVT.

This clonotype was seen repeatedly, ten times or more. The chain uses TRBV11-2 and TRBJ2-5; 11 bases match TRBD2. Germline loops: CDR1 SGHAT, CDR2 FQNNGV. The V gene end was trimmed by 4 bases and the J gene end by 7 bases; junction bases not matched to a gene: 14. The CDR3 extends over 17 amino acids. The CDR3 DNA follows: TGTGCCAGCAGCTCGGTAGCGGGAGGGCCACTTGTCAGGACCCAGTACTTC. Residues: CASSSVAGGPLVRTQYF.

The chain joins TRBV20-1 to TRBJ1-1, with D uncertain. CDR3 size: 10 residues. Germline CDR1 is DFQATT and CDR2 is SNEGSKA (reference sequence). The germline V and J ends were trimmed by 8 bases and 7 bases, with 11 bases remaining between them. The chain's CDR3 is CSLLGIEAFF. CDR3 nucleotide sequence: TGCAGTCTCCTGGGTATTGAAGCTTTCTTT.

This clonotype turned up a few times. The chain employs TRBV29-1 and TRBJ2-7, with D perhaps matching TRBD2 (5 bases). Germline CDR1 SQVTM, CDR2 ANQGSEA. With 8 bases removed from V and 1 base from J, the gap between germline ends came to 18 bases. The CDR3 consists of 14 residues. CDR3 protein: CSPSGVLRSYEQYF. The DNA for the CDR3 is TGCAGCCCCTCCGGGGTTTTGAGATCCTACGAGCAGTACTTC.

This clonotype was recorded many times. The V call is TRBV5-5, the J call TRBJ1-1; D ambiguous. CDR1 SGHKS and CDR2 YYEKEE come from the germline V gene (reference sequence). Trimming cost V 1 base and J 3 bases, with 7 bases left between them. CDR3 length equals 13 residues. The CDR3 region is CASSLYSYTEAFF. The CDR3 DNA reads TGTGCCAGCAGCTTGTATAGCTACACTGAAGCTTTCTTT.

The genes are TRBV12-3 or TRBV12-4 and TRBJ1-6, with 8 bases lining up with TRBD1. This CDR3 contains 15 residues. Trimming at V came to 4 bases and at J to 11 bases, leaving 10 bases not matched to a gene. The DNA of the CDR3 is TGTGCCAGCAGTTCGTCAGGACAGGGTAGCGCACCCCTCCACTTT. Its protein product is CASSSSGQGSAPLHF.

The gene calls are TRBV2 and TRBJ2-1, with unresolved D. The CDR3 contains 12 residues. Trimming removed 5 bases at V and 9 bases at J, with 11 bases between. Germline CDR1 reads SNHLY; CDR2 reads FYNNEI. CDR3 loop: CASSLSISEQFF. In nucleotides, the CDR3 is TGTGCCAGCAGTTTATCCATTTCTGAGCAGTTCTTC.

This clonotype was observed many times. V and J are TRBV24-1 and TRBJ1-2; D gene ambiguous. Germline assignment: CDR1 KGHDR and CDR2 SFDVKD. The CDR3 is 11 amino acids. Trimming took 1 base from V and 5 from J, leaving 1 base between them. DNA of the CDR3: TGTGCCACCAGTGATTTATATGGCTACACCTTC. As protein: CATSDLYGYTF.

In this sample, this clonotype turned up many times. Here the CDR3 reads CASTRLQRNEQYF. For the CDR3, the DNA is TGTGCCAGCACACGTCTACAGCGGAACGAGCAGTACTTC. V usage is TRBV28 and J usage is TRBJ2-7; D might be TRBD2 (5 bases). The germline V gene encodes CDR1 MDHEN and CDR2 SYDVKM. The CDR3 sequence is 13 residues long. V lost 7 bases and J 5 bases, leaving 15 bases between the germline ends.

At least ten counts were recorded for this clonotype. The J gene is TRBJ2-5, the V gene TRBV12-3 or TRBV12-4, with D hard to call. This CDR3 comprises 13 residues. V dropped 6 bases and J dropped 3 bases, with 11 bases sitting between them. DNA of the CDR3: TGTGCCAGCAGCAGCCGGTACAAAGAGACCCAGTACTTC. Amino acids: CASSSRYKETQYF.

In its sample, this clonotype was seen many times. The chain joins TRBV2 to TRBJ2-3; no clear D gene. Germline loops: CDR1 SNHLY, CDR2 FYNNEI. The CDR3 runs to 18 residues. Trimming cost V 4 bases and J 3 bases, with 23 bases left between them. CDR3 in amino acids: CASSVTVLAVHGTDTQYF. Written as DNA, the CDR3 is TGTGCCAGCAGTGTCACCGTATTGGCAGTCCATGGTACAGATACGCAGTATTTT.

This clonotype was found many times. The chain has TRBV6-1 and TRBJ1-1; 10 nucleotides agree with TRBD1. Trimming cost V 6 bases and J 1 base; bases outside gene matches: 20. Per the germline V gene, CDR1 is MNHNS and CDR2 is SASEGT. The CDR3 spans 20 residues. CDR3 residues: CASSRIAGTGERRGNTEAFF. CDR3 DNA: TGTGCCAGCAGCCGTATTGCCGGGACAGGGGAAAGGAGGGGGAACACTGAAGCTTTCTTT.

V usage is TRBV20-1 and J usage is TRBJ1-5; TRBD1 matches 8 bases. Germline-derived CDR1 and CDR2 are DFQATT and SNEGSKA (reference sequence). The CDR3 contains 15 residues. Losses at the gene ends were 3 bases for V and 3 bases for J; bases not matched to a gene: 7. This chain's CDR3 is CSARSLTGANQPQHF. CDR3 sequence (DNA): TGCAGTGCTAGGAGCCTGACAGGGGCCAATCAGCCCCAGCATTTT.

This clonotype occurred a few times. The chain recombines TRBV3-1 with TRBJ2-5, with TRBD1 matching 8 bases. The trim removed 8 bases at V and 4 bases at J, leaving 0 bases unmatched. Germline CDR1 reads LGHDT; CDR2 reads YNNKEL (reference sequence). This CDR3 has 11 amino acids. CDR3 protein: CASDRGETQYF. The CDR3 DNA follows: TGTGCCAGCGACAGGGGAGAGACCCAGTACTTC.

The chain employs TRBV28 and TRBJ1-2; 7 bases line up with TRBD1. With V trimmed by 4 bases and J by 0 bases, 17 bases remained unmatched. CDR1 is MDHEN and CDR2 is SYDVKM in the germline V gene. The CDR3 consists of 19 residues. CDR3 region: CASSSSAIGGGGANYGYTF. CDR3 bases: TGTGCCAGCAGTTCATCGGCTATAGGGGGCGGTGGTGCTAACTATGGCTACACCTTC.

This sequence joins TRBV29-1 and TRBJ1-5, with unresolved D. Trimming shortened V by 4 bases and J by 3 bases, and 10 bases separated the two germline ends. CDR3 length: 13 amino acids. Looked up from germline, CDR1 is SQVTM and CDR2 is ANQGSEA. The CDR3 sequence is CSVVFAANQPQHF. In nucleotides, the CDR3 is TGCAGCGTTGTATTCGCTGCCAATCAGCCCCAGCATTTT.